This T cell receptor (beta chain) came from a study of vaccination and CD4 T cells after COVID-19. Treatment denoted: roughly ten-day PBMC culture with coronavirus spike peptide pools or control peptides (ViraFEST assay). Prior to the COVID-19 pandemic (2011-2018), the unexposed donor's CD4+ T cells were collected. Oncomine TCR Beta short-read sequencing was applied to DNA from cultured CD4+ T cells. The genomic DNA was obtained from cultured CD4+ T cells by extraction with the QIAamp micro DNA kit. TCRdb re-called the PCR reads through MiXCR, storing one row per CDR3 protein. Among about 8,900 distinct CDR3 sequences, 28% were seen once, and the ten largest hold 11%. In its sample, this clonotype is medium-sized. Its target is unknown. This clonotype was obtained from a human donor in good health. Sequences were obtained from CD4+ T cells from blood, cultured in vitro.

As DNA, the CDR3 is TGTGCCAGCAGCTCGGACAGCCTTAGAGGGGGCTACACCTTC. As protein: CASSSDSLRGGYTF. The V call is TRBV7-8, the J call TRBJ1-2; a weak D match, TRBD1 (6 bases). Germline CDR1 and CDR2: SGHVS and FQNEAQ. This CDR3 has 14 residues. V was shortened by 4 bases and J by 8 bases, with 17 bases between the two germline ends.